The sequence of this T cell receptor (beta chain) was determined in a study of cytomegalovirus exposure and HLA in healthy donors. General study findings and limits: Some V segments could not be told apart, so they were left out, TRBV6-2 and TRBV6-3 among them. In a later analysis, across HLA loci, associated TCR counts were highest for DRB1, lowest for HLA-C. Specific recognition of CMV antigens was confirmed in vitro for a few chains (all CMV-associated).

Donors were nominally healthy when sampled, though unrecorded immune exposures were likely. On this clone: Antigen: not known.

Primers: 60 Vbeta forward and 13 Jbeta reverse. Profiling relied on immunoSEQ multiplex PCR, and the TCRdb table lists in-frame clones only, not all of them. The table has about 210,000 clones, roughly 85% seen once; the top ten hold less than 2%. CDR3 length: 15 amino acids. Germline assignment: CDR1 SGHAT and CDR2 FQNNGV. The V and J ends lost 4 bases and 9 bases, in that order; junction bases with no gene match: 10. The sample consisted of PBMCs. The receptor was isolated from a male donor in good health and CMV-seronegative. The rearrangement uses TRBV11-2 and TRBJ2-1; 9 nucleotides align to TRBD2. In nucleotides, the CDR3 is TGTGCCAGCAGCTCCCTCGCGGGGGGGCAGGGTGAGCAGTTCTTC. Amino acid sequence: CASSSLAGGQGEQFF.